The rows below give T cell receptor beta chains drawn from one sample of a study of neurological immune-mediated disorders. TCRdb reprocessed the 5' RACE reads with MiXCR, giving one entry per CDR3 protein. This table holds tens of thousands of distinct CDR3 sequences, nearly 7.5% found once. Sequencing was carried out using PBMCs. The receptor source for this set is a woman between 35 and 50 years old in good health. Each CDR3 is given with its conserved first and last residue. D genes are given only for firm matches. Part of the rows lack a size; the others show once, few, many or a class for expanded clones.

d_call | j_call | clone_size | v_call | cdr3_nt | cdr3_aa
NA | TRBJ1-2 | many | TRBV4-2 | TGTGCCAGCAGCCAACCAGGGCAGGGGCCCTCCTACACCTTC | CASSQPGQGPSYTF
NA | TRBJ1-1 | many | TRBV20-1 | TGCAGTGCGCTAGAGGGGCGCCCGAACACTGAAGCTTTCTTT | CSALEGRPNTEAFF
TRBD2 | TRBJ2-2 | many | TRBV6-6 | TGTGCCAGCAGTGGGGCTAGCGGGTTCCCGAGAACCGGGGAGCTGTTTTTT | CASSGASGFPRTGELFF
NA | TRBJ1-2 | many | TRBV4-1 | TGCGCCAGCAGCCGAGAGGCAGGGAATGGCTACACCTTC | CASSREAGNGYTF
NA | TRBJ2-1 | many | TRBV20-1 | TGCAGTGCTAGTGAGTCGTCGAGGGCCGGGAATGAGCAGTTCTTC | CSASESSRAGNEQFF
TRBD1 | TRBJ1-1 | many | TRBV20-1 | TGCAGTGCTAGAATGGGGGCGACAGGGACACCGAACACTGAAGCTTTCTTT | CSARMGATGTPNTEAFF
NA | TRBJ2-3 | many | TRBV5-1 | TGCGCCAGCAGCTACCAGAGTAGCACAGATACGCAGTATTTT | CASSYQSSTDTQYF
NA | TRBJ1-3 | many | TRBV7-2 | TGTGCCAGCAGCATCTATACGGGGCCAGGAAACACCATATATTTT | CASSIYTGPGNTIYF
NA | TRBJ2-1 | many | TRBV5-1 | TGCGCCAGCAGCTTGGACGGCCAATTCTCCTACAATGAGCAGTTCTTC | CASSLDGQFSYNEQFF
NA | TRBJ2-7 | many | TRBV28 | TGTGCCAGCAGTTCGGGACGCCTGGTCTACGAGCAGTACTTC | CASSSGRLVYEQYF
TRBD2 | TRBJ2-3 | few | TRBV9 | TGTGCCAGCAGCGAAGGCCTCGGGGGGGGAAGCACAGATACGCAGTATTTT | CASSEGLGGGSTDTQYF
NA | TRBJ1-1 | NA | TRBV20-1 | TGCAGTGCCCTACAGGGGAACACTGAAGCTTTCTTT | CSALQGNTEAFF
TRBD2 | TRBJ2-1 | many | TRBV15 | TGTGCCACCAGCAGAGATCGGGAGGTAGGCTGGGCGTTCTTC | CATSRDREVGWAFF
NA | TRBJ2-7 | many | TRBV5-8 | TGTGCCAGCAGCTATGACAGGAGCTCCTACGAGCAGTACTTC | CASSYDRSSYEQYF